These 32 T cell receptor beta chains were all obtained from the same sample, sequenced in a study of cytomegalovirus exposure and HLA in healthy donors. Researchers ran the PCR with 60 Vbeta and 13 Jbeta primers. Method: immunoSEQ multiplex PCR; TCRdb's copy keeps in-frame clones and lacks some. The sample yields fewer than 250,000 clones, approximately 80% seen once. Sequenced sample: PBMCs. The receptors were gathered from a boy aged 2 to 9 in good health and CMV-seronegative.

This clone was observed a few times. Here the CDR3 reads CASSLNPGMNTEAFF. The CDR3 DNA sequence: TGCGCCAGCAGCTTGAACCCAGGGATGAACACTGAAGCTTTCTTT. The rearrangement links TRBV5-1 to TRBJ1-1; a possible D gene is TRBD1 (5 bases). The CDR3 is made up of 15 amino acids. Trimming took off 1 base at V and 0 bases at J, with 10 bases between the two ends. In germline, CDR1 is SGHRS, CDR2 YFSETQ.

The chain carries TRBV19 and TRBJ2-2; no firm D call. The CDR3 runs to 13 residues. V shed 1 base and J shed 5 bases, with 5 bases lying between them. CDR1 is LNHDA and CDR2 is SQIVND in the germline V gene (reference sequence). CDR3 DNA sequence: TGTGCCAGTAGTATAGGGCGGACCGGGGAGCTGTTTTTT. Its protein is CASSIGRTGELFF. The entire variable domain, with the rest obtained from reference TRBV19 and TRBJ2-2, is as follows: DGGITQSPKYLFRKEGQNVTLSCEQNLNHDAMYWYRQDPGQGLRLIYYSQIVNDFQKGDIAEGYSVSREKKESFPLTVTSAQKNPTAFYLCASSIGRTGELFFGEGSRLTVL.

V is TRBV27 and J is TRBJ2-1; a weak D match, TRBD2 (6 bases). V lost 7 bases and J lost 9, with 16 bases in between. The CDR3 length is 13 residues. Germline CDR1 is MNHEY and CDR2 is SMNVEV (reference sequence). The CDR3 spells CASNPMGGLEQFF. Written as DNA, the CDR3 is TGTGCCAGCAATCCGATGGGGGGACTTGAGCAGTTCTTC.

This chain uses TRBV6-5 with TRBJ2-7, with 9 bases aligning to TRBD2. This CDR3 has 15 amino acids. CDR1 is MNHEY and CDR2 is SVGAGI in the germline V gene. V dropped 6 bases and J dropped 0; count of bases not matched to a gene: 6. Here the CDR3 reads CASRREGRLSYEQYF. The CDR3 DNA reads TGTGCCAGCAGGCGGGAGGGCAGGCTCTCCTACGAGCAGTACTTC.

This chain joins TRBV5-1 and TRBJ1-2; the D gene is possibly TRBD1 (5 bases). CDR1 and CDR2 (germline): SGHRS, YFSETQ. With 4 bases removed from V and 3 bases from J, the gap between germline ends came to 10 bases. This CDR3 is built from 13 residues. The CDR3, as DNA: TGCGCCAGCAGCCTAGGGGTCGACTATGGCTACACCTTC. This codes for CASSLGVDYGYTF.

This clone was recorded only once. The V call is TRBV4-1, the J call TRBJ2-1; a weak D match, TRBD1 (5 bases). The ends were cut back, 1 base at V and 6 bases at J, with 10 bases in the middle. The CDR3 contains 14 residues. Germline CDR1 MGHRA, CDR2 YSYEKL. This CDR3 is CASSQGQSGNEQFF. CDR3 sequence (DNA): TGCGCCAGCAGCCAAGGACAGTCTGGCAATGAGCAGTTCTTC.

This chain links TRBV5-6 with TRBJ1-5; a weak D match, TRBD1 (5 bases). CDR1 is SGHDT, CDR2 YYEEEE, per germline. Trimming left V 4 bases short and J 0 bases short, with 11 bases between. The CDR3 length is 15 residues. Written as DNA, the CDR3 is TGTGCCAGCAGCATGCACAGGTATAGCAATCAGCCCCAGCATTTT. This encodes CASSMHRYSNQPQHF.

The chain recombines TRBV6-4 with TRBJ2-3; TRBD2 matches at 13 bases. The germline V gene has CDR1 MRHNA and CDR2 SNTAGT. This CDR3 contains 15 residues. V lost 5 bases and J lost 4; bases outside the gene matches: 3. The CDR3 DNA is TGTGCCAGCAGTCCCACTAGCGGGGGGGCAGATACGCAGTATTTT. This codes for CASSPTSGGADTQYF.

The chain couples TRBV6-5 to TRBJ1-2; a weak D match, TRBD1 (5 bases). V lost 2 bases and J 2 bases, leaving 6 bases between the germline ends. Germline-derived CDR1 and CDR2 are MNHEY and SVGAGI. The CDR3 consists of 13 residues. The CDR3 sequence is CASSYGGNYGYTF. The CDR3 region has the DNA TGTGCCAGCAGTTACGGGGGGAACTATGGCTACACCTTC.

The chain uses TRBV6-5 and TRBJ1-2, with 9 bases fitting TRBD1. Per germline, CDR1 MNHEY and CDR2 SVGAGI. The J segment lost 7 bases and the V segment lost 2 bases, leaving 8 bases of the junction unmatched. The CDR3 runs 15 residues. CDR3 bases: TGTGCCAGCAGTTACGGAGCGACAGGGGGAGGTGGCTACACCTTC. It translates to CASSYGATGGGGYTF.

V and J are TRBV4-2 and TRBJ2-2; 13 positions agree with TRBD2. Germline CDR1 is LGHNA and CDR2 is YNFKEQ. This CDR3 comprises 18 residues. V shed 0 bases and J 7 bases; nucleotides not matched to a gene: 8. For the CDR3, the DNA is TGTGCCAGCAGCCAAGATTCCGGACTAGCGGGAGCAGGCGGGGAGCTGTTTTTT. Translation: CASSQDSGLAGAGGELFF.

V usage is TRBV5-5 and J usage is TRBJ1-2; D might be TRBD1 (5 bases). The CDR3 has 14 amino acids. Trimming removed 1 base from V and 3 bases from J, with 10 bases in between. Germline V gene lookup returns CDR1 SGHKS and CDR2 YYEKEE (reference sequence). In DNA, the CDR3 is TGTGCCAGCAGCTTGCAGGGCGGGGACTATGGCTACACCTTC. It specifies CASSLQGGDYGYTF.

CDR3 in DNA: TGTGCCTGGAGTCCGGAGTACAATGAGCAGTTCTTC. It is translated as CAWSPEYNEQFF. The V gene is TRBV30, the J gene TRBJ2-1; D remains unclear. Deletions cut 2 bases from V and 4 bases from J, with 6 bases between. Germline-derived CDR1 and CDR2 are GTSNPN and SVGIG (reference sequence). There are 12 residues in the CDR3.

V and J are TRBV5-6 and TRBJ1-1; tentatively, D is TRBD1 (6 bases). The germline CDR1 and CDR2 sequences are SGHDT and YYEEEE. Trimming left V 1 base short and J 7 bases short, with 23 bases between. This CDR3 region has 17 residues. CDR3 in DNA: TGTGCCAGCAGCTTGCGGCGGACAGCGGCCACGAGAGATGAAGCTTTCTTT. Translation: CASSLRRTAATRDEAFF.

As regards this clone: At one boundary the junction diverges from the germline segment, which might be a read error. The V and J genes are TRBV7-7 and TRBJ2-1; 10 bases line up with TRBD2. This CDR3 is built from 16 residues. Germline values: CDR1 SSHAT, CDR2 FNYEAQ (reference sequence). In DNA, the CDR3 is TGTGCTAGCAGCTCGACCGGGACTAGCGTTTACAATGAGCAGTTCTTC. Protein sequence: CASSSTGTSVYNEQFF.

CDR3 residues: CASSLMGQGGNEQFF. The CDR3, as DNA: TGTGCCAGCAGCTTAATGGGACAGGGTGGGAATGAGCAGTTCTTC. The V and J genes are TRBV7-3 and TRBJ2-1; TRBD1 aligns across 9 bases. The CDR3 length is 15 residues. V lost 1 base and J lost 7; bases outside the gene matches: 5. Germline CDR1 SGHTA, CDR2 FQGTGA.

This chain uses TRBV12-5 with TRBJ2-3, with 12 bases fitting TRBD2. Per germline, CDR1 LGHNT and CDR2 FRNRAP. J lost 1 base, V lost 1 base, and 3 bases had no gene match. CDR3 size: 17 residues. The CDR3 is CASGLGLAGAGTDTQYF. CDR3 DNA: TGTGCTAGTGGTTTGGGACTAGCGGGAGCTGGCACAGATACGCAGTATTTT.

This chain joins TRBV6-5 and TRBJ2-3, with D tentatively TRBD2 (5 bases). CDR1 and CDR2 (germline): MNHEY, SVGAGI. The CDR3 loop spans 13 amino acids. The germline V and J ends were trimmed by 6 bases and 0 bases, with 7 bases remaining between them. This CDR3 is CASRRTSTDTQYF. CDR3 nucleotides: TGTGCCAGCAGAAGGACTAGCACAGATACGCAGTATTTT.

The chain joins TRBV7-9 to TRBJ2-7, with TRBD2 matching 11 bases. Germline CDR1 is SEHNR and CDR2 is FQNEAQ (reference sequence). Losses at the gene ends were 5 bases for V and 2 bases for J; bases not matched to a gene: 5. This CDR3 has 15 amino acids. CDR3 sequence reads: CASSQGLAGPYEQYF. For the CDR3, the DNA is TGTGCCAGCAGCCAAGGACTAGCGGGCCCCTACGAGCAGTACTTC.

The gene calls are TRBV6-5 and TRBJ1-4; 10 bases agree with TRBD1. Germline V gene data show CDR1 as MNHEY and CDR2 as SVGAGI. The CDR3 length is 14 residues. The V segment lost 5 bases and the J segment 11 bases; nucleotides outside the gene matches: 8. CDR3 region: CASSRDRGVNKLFF. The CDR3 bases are TGTGCCAGCAGTAGGGACAGGGGCGTCAACAAACTGTTTTTT.

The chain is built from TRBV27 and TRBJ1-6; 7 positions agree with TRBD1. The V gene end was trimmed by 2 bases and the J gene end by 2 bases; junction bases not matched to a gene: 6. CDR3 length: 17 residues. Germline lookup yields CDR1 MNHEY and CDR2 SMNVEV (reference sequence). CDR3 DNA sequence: TGTGCCAGCAGTTTAAGACAGGGTATGACCTATAATTCACCCCTCCACTTT. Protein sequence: CASSLRQGMTYNSPLHF.

CDR3 coding DNA: TGTGCCAGCAGGGGACTGGACAGGCCTAATCAGCCCCAGCATTTT. This translates into CASRGLDRPNQPQHF. The chain recombines TRBV6-5 with TRBJ1-5; TRBD1 matches 7 bases. Trimming took 6 bases from V and 4 from J; bases not matched to a gene: 9. There are 15 residues in the CDR3. Germline assignment: CDR1 MNHEY and CDR2 SVGAGI.

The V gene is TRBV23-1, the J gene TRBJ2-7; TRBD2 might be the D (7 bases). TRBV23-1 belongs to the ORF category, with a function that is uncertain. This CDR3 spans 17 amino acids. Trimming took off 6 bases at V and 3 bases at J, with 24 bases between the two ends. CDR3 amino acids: CASSSRGGERGYYEQYF. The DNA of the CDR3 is TGCGCCAGCAGCTCCAGGGGAGGGGAGAGAGGATACTACGAGCAGTACTTC.

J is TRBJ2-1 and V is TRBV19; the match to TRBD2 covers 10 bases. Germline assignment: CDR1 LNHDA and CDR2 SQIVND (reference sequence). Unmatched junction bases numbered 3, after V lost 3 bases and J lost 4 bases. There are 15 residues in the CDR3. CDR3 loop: CASSIPLAGYNEQFF. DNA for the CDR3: TGTGCCAGTAGTATCCCACTAGCGGGGTACAATGAGCAGTTCTTC.

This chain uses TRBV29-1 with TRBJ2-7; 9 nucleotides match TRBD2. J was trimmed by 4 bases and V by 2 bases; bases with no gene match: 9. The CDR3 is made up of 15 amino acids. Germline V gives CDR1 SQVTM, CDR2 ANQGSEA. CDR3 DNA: TGCAGCGTTGAAACCCAAGCGGGAGGAACGTACGAGCAGTACTTC. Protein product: CSVETQAGGTYEQYF.

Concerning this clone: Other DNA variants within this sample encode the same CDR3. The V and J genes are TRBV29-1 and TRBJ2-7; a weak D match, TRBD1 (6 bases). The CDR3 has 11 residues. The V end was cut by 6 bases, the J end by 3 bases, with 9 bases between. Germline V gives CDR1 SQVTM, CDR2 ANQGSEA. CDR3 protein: CSVLDSYEQYF. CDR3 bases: TGCAGCGTCCTGGACAGCTACGAGCAGTACTTC.

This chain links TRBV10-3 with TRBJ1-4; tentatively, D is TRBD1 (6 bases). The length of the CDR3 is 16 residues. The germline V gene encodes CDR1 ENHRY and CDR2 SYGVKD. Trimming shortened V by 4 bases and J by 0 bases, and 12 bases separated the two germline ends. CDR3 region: CAISALGAATNEKLFF. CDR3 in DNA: TGTGCCATCAGTGCCTTGGGGGCCGCAACTAATGAAAAACTGTTTTTT.

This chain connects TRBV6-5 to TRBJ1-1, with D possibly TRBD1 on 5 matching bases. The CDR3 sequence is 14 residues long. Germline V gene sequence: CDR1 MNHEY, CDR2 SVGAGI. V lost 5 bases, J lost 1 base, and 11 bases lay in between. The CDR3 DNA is TGTGCCAGCAGTGAACAGGCAGAGAACACTGAAGCTTTCTTT. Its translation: CASSEQAENTEAFF.

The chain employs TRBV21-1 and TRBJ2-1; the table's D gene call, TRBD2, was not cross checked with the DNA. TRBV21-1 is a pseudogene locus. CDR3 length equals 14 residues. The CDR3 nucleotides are TGTGCCAGCAGCCGCCGGGCTAGCCACAATGAGCAGTTCTTC. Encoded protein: CASSRRASHNEQFF.

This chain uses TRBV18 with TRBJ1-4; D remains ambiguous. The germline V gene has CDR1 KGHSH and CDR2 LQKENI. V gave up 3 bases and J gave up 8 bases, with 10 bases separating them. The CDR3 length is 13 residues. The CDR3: CASSPSQHEKLFF. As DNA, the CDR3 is TGTGCCAGCTCACCCTCACAACACGAAAAACTGTTTTTT.

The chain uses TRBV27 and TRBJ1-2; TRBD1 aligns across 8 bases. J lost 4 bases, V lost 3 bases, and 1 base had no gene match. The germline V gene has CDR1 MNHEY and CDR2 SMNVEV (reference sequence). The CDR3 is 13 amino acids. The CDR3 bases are TGTGCCAGCAGTTTTGGACAGGGCTATGGCTACACCTTC. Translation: CASSFGQGYGYTF.

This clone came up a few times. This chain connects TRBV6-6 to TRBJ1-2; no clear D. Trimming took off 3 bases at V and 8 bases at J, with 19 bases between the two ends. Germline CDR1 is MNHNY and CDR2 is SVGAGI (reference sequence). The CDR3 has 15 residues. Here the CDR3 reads CASSYGSVASSGYTF. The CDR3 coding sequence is TGTGCCAGCAGTTATGGAAGTGTAGCGTCATCGGGCTACACCTTC.